What follows are 6 T cell receptor beta chains derived from one specimen sequenced in a study of blood T cell repertoires in COVID-19. Here immunoSEQ multiplex PCR was the method, and the copy in TCRdb shows in-frame clones only, minus some. The repertoire holds 150,000 to 200,000 clones, roughly four fifths seen once, with 7.6% in the top ten. The material sequenced was peripheral blood. Receptors were obtained from a woman aged 70-85 years with COVID-19, enrolled during active disease.

This sequence joins TRBV5-1 and TRBJ2-7, with D tentatively TRBD1 (6 bases). Trimming shortened V by 0 bases and J by 3 bases, and 10 bases separated the two germline ends. CDR1 is SGHRS and CDR2 is YFSETQ in the germline V gene. The CDR3 loop spans 14 amino acids. CDR3 DNA sequence: TGCGCCAGCAGCTTGGAACAGGGCCACTACGAGCAGTACTTC. The encoded protein is CASSLEQGHYEQYF.

The J gene is TRBJ1-6, the V gene TRBV4-1, with 10 bases that match TRBD1. V dropped 1 base and J dropped 13; count of bases not matched to a gene: 7. Looked up from germline, CDR1 is MGHRA and CDR2 is YSYEKL. The CDR3 totals 15 residues. For the CDR3, the DNA is TGCGCCAGCAGCCAAGGGACAGGGGGTATCTGGCCCCTCCACTTT. Translated, it gives CASSQGTGGIWPLHF.

This clone appeared once. In nucleotides, the CDR3 is TGTGCCAGCAGTTACTCCGACAGGGTGGAGCCCCAGCATTTT. This gives the protein CASSYSDRVEPQHF. The rearrangement links TRBV6-6 to TRBJ1-5; 7 bases match TRBD1. The CDR3 length is 14 residues. Per the germline V gene, CDR1 is MNHNY and CDR2 is SVGAGI (reference sequence). Unmatched junction bases numbered 4, after V lost 0 bases and J lost 8 bases.

V usage is TRBV5-1 and J usage is TRBJ2-7, with 8 bases matching TRBD2. CDR3 length: 15 residues. Germline lookup yields CDR1 SGHRS and CDR2 YFSETQ. Unmatched junction bases numbered 5, after V lost 3 bases and J lost 0 bases. CDR3 protein: CASSYDGTSSYEQYF. CDR3 in DNA: TGCGCCAGCAGCTACGACGGGACTAGCTCCTACGAGCAGTACTTC. Full variable domain (missing parts from reference TRBV5-1 and TRBJ2-7): KAGVTQTPRYLIKTRGQQVTLSCSPISGHRSVSWYQQTPGQGLQFLFEYFSETQRNKGNFPGRFSGRQFSNSRSEMNVSTLELGDSALYLCASSYDGTSSYEQYFGPGTRLTVT.

In this sample, this clone turned up a few times. The chain carries TRBV7-9 and TRBJ1-6, with D possibly TRBD1 on 5 matching bases. V lost 0 bases, J lost 12 bases, and 9 bases lay in between. Germline CDR1 is SEHNR and CDR2 is FQNEAQ (reference sequence). The CDR3 has 13 residues. The CDR3 region has the DNA TGTGCCAGCAGCTTAGCGGGGGGTGGACCCCTCCACTTT. Amino acids: CASSLAGGGPLHF.

V is TRBV28 and J is TRBJ1-3; D is unresolved. Germline-derived CDR1 and CDR2 are MDHEN and SYDVKM. The CDR3 contains 14 residues. V was clipped by 10 bases and J by 0 bases, with 13 bases between them. CDR3 nucleotides: TGTGCCACAGGAGGTGGAGTCTCTGGAAACACCATATATTTT. Translation gives CATGGGVSGNTIYF.